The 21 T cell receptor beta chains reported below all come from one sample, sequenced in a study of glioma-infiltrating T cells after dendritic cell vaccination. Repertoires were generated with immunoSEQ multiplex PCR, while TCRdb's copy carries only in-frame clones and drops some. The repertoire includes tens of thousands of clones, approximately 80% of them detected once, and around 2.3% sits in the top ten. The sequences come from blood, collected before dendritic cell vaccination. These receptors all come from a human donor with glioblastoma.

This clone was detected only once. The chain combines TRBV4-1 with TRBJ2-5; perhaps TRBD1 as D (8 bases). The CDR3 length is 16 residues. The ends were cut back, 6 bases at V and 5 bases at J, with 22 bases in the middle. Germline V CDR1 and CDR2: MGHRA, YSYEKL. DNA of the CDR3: TGCGCCAGCAGTCGGGGGGAACAGGGGGAGCGCGAGACCCAGTACTTC. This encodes CASSRGEQGERETQYF.

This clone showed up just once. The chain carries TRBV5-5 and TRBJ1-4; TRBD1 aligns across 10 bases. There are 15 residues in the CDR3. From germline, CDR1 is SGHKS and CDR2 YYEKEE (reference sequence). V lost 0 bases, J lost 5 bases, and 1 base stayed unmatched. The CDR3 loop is CASSLVGQGNEKLFF. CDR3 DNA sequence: TGTGCCAGCAGCTTGGTGGGACAGGGGAATGAAAAACTGTTTTTT.

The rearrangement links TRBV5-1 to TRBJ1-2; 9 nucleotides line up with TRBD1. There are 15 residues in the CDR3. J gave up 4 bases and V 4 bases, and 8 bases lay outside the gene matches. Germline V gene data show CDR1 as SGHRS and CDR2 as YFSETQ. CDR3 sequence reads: CASSTQGQGVYGYTF. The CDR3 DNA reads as TGCGCCAGCAGCACGCAGGGACAGGGCGTCTATGGCTACACCTTC.

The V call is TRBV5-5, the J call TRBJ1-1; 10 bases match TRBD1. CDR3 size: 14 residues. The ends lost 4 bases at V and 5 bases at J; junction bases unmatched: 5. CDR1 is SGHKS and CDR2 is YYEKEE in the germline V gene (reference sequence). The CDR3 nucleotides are TGTGCCAGCAGCAAAAGGACAGGGGGGACTGAAGCTTTCTTT. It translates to CASSKRTGGTEAFF.

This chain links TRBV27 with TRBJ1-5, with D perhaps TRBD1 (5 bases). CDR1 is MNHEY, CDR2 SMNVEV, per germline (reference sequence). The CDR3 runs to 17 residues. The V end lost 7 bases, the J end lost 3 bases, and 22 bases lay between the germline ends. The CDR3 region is CASTLSFRGCPNQPQHF. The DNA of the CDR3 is TGTGCCAGCACCCTCTCCTTCCGGGGGTGCCCCAATCAGCCCCAGCATTTT.

CDR3 DNA sequence: TGTGCCAGCACCCCCCGGGACAGGGGTAGCTATGGCTACACCTTC. It codes for CASTPRDRGSYGYTF. This chain uses TRBV5-8 with TRBJ1-2; 10 bases agree with TRBD1. CDR3 length equals 15 residues. Trimming cost V 6 bases and J 4 bases; bases outside gene matches: 9. CDR1 SGHTS and CDR2 YDEGEE come from the germline V gene. Using reference TRBV5-8 and TRBJ1-2 for the parts outside the CDR3, the full variable domain is EAGVTQSPTHLIKTRGQQATLRCSPISGHTSVYWYQQALGLGLQFLLWYDEGEERNRGNFPPRFSGRQFPNYSSELNVNALELEDSALYLCASTPRDRGSYGYTFGSGTRLTVV.

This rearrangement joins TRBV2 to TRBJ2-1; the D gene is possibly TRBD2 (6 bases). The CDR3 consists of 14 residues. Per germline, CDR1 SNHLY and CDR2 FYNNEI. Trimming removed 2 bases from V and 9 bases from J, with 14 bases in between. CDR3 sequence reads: CASSEFGSPSEQFF. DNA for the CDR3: TGTGCCAGCAGTGAATTCGGGAGCCCCAGTGAGCAGTTCTTC.

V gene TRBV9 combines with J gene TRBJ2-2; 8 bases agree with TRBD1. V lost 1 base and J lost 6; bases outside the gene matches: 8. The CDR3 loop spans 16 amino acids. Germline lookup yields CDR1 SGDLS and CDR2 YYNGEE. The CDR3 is CASSVLDRALAGELFF. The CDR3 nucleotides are TGTGCCAGCAGCGTATTGGACAGGGCGTTGGCCGGGGAGCTGTTTTTT.

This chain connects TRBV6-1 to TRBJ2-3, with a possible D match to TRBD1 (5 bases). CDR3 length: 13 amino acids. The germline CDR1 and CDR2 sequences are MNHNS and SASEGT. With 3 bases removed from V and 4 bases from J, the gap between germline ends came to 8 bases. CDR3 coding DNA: TGTGCCAGCAGTGAGGGGCCTGCAGATACGCAGTATTTT. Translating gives CASSEGPADTQYF.

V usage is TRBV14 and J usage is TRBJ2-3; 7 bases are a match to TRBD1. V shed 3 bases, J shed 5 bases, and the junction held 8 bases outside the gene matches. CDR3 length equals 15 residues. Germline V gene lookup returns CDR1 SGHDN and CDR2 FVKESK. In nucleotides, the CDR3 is TGTGCCAGCAGCCAGCTTACGACAGGGTTAGATACGCAGTATTTT. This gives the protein CASSQLTTGLDTQYF.

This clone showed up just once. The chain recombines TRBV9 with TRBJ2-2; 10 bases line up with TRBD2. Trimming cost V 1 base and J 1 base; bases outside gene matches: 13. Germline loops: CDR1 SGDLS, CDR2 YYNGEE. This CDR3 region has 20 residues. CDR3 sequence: CASSVLGRAGTSVNTGELFF. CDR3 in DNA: TGTGCCAGCAGCGTATTAGGTCGAGCGGGGACTAGCGTGAACACCGGGGAGCTGTTTTTT.

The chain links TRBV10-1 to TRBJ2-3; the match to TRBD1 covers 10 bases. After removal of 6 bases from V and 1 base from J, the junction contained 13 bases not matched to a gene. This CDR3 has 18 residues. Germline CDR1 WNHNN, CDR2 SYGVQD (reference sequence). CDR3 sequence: CASSAGQGSSIRTDTQYF. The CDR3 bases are TGCGCCAGCAGCGCGGGACAGGGGTCGTCCATACGCACAGATACGCAGTATTTT.

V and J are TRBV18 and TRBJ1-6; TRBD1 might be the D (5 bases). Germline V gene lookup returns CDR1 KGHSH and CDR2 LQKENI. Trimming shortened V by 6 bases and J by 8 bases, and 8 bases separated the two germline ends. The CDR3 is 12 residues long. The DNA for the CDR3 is TGTGCCAGCTCTGGAGGGGATTCACCCCTCCACTTT. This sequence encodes CASSGGDSPLHF. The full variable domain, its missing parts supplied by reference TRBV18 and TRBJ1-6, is NAGVMQNPRHLVRRRGQEARLRCSPMKGHSHVYWYRQLPEEGLKFMVYLQKENIIDESGMPKERFSAEFPKEGPSILRIQQVVRGDSAAYFCASSGGDSPLHFGNGTRLTVT.

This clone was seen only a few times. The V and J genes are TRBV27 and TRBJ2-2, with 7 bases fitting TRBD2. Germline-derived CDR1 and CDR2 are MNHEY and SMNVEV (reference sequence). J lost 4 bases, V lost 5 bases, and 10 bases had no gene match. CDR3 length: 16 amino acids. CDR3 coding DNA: TGTGCCAGCAGTCCGAGCGGGGTGGTAGGCACCGGGGAGCTGTTTTTT. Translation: CASSPSGVVGTGELFF.

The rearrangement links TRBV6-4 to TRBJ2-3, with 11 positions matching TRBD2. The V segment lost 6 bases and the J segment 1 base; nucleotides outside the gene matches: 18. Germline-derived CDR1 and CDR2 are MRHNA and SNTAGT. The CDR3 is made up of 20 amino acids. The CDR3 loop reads CASRGTSGSEAQGGTDTQYF. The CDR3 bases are TGTGCCAGCAGGGGGACTAGCGGATCCGAGGCACAGGGGGGCACAGATACGCAGTATTTT.

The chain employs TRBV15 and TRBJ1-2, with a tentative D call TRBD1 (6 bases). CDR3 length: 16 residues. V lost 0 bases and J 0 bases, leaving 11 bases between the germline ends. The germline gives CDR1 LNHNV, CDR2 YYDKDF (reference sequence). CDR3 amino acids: CATSREAGQTNYGYTF. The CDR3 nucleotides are TGTGCCACCAGCAGAGAAGCGGGACAAACTAACTATGGCTACACCTTC.

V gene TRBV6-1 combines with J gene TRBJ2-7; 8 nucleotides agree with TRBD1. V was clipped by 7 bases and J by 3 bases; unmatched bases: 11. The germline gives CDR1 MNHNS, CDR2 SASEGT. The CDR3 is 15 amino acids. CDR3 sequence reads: CASKDRVSESYEQYF. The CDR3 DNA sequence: TGTGCCAGCAAGGACAGGGTCTCGGAAAGCTACGAGCAGTACTTC.

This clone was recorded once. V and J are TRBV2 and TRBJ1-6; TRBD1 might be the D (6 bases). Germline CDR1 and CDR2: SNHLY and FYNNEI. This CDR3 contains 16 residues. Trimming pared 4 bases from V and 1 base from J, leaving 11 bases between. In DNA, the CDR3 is TGTGCCAGCAGTGGAGCACAGGGTTCCTATAATTCACCCCTCCACTTT. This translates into CASSGAQGSYNSPLHF.

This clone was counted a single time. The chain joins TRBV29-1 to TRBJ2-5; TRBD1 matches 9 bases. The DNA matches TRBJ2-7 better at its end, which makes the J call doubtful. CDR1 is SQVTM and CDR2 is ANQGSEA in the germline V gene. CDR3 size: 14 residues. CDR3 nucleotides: TGCAGCGTCGTAGTCGGACAGGGGAGCTACGAGCAGTACTTC. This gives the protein CSVVVGQGSYEQYF.

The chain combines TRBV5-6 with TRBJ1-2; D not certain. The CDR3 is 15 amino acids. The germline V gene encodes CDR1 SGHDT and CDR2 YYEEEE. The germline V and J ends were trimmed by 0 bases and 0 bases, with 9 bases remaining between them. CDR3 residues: CASSLGAVSNYGYTF. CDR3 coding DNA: TGTGCCAGCAGCTTGGGGGCAGTTTCTAACTATGGCTACACCTTC. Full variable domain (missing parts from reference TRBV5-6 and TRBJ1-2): DAGVTQSPTHLIKTRGQQVTLRCSPKSGHDTVSWYQQALGQGPQFIFQYYEEEERQRGNFPDRFSGHQFPNYSSELNVNALLLGDSALYLCASSLGAVSNYGYTFGSGTRLTVV.

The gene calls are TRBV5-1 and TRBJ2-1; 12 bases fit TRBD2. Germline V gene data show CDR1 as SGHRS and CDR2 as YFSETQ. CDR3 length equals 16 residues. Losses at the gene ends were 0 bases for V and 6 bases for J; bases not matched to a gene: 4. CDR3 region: CASSLEPSGGANEQFF. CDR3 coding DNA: TGCGCCAGCAGCTTGGAGCCTAGCGGGGGGGCCAATGAGCAGTTCTTC.